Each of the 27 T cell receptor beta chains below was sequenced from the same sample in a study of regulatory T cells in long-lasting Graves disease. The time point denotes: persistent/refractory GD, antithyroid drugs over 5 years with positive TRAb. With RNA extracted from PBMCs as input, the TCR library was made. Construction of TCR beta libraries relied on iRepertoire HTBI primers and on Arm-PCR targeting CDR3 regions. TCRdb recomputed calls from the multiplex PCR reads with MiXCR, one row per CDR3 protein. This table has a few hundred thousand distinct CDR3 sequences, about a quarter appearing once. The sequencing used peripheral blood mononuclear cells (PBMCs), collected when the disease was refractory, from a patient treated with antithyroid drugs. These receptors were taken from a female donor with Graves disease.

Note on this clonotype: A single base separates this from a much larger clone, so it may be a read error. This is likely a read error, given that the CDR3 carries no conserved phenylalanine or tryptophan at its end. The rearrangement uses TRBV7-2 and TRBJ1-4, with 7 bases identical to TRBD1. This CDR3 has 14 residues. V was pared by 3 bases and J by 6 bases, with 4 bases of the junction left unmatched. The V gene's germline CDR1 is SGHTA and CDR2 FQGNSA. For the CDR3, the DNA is TGTGCCAGCAGCTTTTTAGGGGGCTATGAAAAACTGTTTTCT. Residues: CASSFLGGYEKLFS.

The CDR3 spells CAGDGGSEETQYF. CDR3 sequence (DNA): TGTGCCGGGGATGGCGGCTCTGAAGAGACCCAGTACTTC. This rearrangement joins TRBV30 to TRBJ2-5; unclear D gene. V was cut by 8 bases and J by 3 bases, with 16 bases left in between. There are 13 residues in the CDR3. Germline V gives CDR1 GTSNPN, CDR2 SVGIG (reference sequence).

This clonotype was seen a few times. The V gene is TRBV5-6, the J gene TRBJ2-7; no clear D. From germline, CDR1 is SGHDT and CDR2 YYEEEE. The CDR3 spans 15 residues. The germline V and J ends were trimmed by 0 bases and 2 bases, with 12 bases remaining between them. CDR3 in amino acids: CASSLAPERPYEQYF. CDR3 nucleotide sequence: TGTGCCAGCAGCTTGGCTCCAGAACGACCCTACGAGCAGTACTTC.

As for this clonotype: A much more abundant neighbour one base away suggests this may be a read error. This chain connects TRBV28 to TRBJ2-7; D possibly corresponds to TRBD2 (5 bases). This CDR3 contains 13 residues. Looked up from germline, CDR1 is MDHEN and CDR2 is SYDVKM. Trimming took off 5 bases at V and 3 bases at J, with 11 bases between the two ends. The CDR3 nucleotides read TGTGCCAGCAGTCGCGGGCATAACTACGAGCAGTACTTC. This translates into CASSRGHNYEQYF.

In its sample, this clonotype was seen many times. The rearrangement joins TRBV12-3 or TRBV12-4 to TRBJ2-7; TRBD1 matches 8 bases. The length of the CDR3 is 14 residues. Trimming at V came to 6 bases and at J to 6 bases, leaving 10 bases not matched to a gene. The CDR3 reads CASSLTDRGGEQYF. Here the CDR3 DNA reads TGTGCCAGCAGCTTAACTGACAGGGGAGGCGAGCAGTACTTC.

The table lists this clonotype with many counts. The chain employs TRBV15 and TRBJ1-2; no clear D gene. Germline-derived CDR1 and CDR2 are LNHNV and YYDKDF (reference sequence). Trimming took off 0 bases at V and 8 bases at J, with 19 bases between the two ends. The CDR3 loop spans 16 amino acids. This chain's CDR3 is CATSRDQSKVFGGYTF. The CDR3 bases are TGTGCCACCAGCAGAGATCAGAGTAAGGTGTTTGGGGGCTACACCTTC.

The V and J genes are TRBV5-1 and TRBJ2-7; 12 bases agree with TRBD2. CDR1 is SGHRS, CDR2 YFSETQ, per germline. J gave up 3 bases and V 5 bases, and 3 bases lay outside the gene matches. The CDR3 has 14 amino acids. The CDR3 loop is CASRGLAGNYEQYF. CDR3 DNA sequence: TGCGCCAGCAGAGGACTAGCGGGAAACTACGAGCAGTACTTC.

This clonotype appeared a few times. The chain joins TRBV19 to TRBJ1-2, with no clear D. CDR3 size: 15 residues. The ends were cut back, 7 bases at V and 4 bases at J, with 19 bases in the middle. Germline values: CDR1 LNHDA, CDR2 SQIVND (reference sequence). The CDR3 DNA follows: TGTGCCAGTACCTCTCTACCGGACGGTGTCTATGGCTACACCTTC. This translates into CASTSLPDGVYGYTF.

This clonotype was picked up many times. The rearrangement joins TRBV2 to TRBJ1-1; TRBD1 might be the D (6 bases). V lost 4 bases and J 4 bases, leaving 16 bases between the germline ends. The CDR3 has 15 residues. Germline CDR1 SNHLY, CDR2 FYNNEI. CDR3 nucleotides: TGTGCCAGCAGTGCCCGAGGGGGTGGCGGCACTGAAGCTTTCTTT. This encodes CASSARGGGGTEAFF. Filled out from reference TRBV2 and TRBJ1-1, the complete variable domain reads EPEVTQTPSHQVTQMGQEVILRCVPISNHLYFYWYRQILGQKVEFLVSFYNNEISEKSEIFDDQFSVERPDGSNFTLKIRSTKLEDSAMYFCASSARGGGGTEAFFGQGTRLTVV.

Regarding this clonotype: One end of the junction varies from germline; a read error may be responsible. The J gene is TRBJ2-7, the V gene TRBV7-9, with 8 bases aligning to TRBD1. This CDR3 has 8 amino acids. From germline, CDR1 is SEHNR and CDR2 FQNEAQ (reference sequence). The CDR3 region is CASGTGHF. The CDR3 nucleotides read TGTGCCAGCGGGACAGGACACTTC.

CDR3 region: CASSFKGLASSYEQYF. The DNA for the CDR3 is TGTGCCAGCAGCTTTAAGGGACTAGCGAGCTCCTACGAGCAGTACTTC. The chain joins TRBV13 to TRBJ2-7; 10 bases line up with TRBD2. The CDR3 length is 16 residues. The germline CDR1 and CDR2 sequences are PRHDT and FYEKMQ (reference sequence). Trimming took 3 bases from V and 0 from J; bases not matched to a gene: 5.

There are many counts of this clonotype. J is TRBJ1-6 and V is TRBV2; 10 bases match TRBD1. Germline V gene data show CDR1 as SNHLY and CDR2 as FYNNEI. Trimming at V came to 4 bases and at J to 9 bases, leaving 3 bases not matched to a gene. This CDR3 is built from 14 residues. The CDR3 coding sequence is TGTGCCAGCAGTGGGGACAGGGGAGGTTCACCCCTCCACTTT. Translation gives CASSGDRGGSPLHF. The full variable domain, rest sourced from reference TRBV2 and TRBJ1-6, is EPEVTQTPSHQVTQMGQEVILRCVPISNHLYFYWYRQILGQKVEFLVSFYNNEISEKSEIFDDQFSVERPDGSNFTLKIRSTKLEDSAMYFCASSGDRGGSPLHFGNGTRLTVT.

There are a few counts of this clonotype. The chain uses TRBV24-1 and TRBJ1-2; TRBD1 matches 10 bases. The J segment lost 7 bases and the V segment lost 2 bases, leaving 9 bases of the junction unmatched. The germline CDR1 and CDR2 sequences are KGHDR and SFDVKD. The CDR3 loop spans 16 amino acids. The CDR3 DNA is TGTGCCACCAGTGATTCTGGACAGGGGGGCTTCGGTGGCTACACCTTC. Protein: CATSDSGQGGFGGYTF.

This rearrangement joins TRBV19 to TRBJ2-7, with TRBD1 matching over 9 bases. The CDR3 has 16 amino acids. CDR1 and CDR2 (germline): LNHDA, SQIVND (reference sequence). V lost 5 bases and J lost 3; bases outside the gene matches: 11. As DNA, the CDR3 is TGTGCCAGTAGTCCCGGGACAGGGATTGAGAACTACGAGCAGTACTTC. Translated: CASSPGTGIENYEQYF.

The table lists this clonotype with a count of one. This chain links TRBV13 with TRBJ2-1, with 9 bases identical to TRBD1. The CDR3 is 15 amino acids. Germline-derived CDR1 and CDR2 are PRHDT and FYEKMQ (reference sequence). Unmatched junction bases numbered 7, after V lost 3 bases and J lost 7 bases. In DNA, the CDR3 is TGTGCCAGCAGCTTGGGGACAGGGAGAGTGAATGAGCAGTTCTTC. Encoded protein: CASSLGTGRVNEQFF.

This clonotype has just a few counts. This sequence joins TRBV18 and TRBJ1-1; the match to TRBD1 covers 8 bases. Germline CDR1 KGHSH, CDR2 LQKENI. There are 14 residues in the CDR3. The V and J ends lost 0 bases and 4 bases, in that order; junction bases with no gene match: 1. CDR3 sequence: CASSPPTGATEAFF. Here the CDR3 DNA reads TGTGCCAGCTCACCACCGACAGGGGCCACTGAAGCTTTCTTT.

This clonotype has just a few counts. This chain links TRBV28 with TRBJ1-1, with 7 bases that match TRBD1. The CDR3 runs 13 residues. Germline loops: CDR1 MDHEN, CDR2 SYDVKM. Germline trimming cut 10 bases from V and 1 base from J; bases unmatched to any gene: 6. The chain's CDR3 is CATRDRANTEAFF. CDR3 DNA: TGTGCCACCAGGGACAGAGCGAACACTGAAGCTTTCTTT.

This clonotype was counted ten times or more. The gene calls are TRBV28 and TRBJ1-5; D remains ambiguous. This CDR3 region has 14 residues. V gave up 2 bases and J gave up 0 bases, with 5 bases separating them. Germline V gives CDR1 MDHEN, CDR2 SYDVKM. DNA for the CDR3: TGTGCCAGCAGTTTAAATCTTAGCAATCAGCCCCAGCATTTT. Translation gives CASSLNLSNQPQHF.

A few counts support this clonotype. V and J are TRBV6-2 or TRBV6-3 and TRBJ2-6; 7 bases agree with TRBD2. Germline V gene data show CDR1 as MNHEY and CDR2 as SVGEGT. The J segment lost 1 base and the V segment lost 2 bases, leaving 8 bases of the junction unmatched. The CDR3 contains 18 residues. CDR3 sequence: CASSYGRDWVSGANVLTF. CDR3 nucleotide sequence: TGTGCCAGCAGTTACGGGAGGGACTGGGTGTCTGGGGCCAACGTCCTGACTTTC.

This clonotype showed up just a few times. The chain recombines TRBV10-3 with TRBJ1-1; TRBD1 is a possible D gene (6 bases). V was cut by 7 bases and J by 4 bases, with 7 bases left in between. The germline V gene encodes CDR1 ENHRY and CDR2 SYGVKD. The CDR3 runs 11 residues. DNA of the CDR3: TGTGCCATCACCAGGGGCACTGAAGCTTTCTTT. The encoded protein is CAITRGTEAFF.

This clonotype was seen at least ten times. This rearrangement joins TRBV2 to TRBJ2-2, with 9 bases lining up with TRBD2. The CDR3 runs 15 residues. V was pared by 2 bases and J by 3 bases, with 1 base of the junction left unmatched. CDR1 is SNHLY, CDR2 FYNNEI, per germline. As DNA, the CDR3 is TGTGCCAGCAGTGAATTAGCGGGAGACACCGGGGAGCTGTTTTTT. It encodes CASSELAGDTGELFF.

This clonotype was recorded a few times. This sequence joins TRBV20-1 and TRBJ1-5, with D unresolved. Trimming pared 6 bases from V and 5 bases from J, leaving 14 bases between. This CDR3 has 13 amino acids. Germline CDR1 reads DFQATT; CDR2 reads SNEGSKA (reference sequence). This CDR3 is CSAQLSNDQPQHF. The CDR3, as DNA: TGCAGTGCCCAGCTTTCAAACGATCAGCCCCAGCATTTT.

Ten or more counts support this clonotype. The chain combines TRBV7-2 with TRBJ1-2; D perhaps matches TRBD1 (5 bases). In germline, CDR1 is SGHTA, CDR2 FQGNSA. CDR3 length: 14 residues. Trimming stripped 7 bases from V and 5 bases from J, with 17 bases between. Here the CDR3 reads CASTRDGGGYGYTF. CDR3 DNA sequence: TGTGCCAGCACCCGAGACGGTGGGGGGTATGGCTACACCTTC.

The DNA of the CDR3 is TGTGCCAGCTCACCAATCGGCGGAACCAACACCGGGGAGCTGTTTTTT. It yields the protein CASSPIGGTNTGELFF. This chain joins TRBV18 and TRBJ2-2; the D is unclear. The germline gives CDR1 KGHSH, CDR2 LQKENI. Trimming took 2 bases from V and 2 from J, leaving 12 bases between them. The CDR3 is 16 residues long.

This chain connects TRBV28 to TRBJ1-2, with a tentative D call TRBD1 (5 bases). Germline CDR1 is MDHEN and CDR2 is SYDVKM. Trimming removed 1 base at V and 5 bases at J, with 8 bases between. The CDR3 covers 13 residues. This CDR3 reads CASSLYRRYGYTF. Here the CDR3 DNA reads TGTGCCAGCAGTTTATACAGGCGGTATGGCTACACCTTC.

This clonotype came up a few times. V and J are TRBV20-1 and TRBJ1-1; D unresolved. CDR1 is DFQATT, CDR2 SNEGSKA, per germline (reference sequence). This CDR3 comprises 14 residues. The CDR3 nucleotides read TGCAGCCCCGGAAGGGAAGAAAGGTACACTGAAGCTTTCTTT. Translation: CSPGREERYTEAFF.

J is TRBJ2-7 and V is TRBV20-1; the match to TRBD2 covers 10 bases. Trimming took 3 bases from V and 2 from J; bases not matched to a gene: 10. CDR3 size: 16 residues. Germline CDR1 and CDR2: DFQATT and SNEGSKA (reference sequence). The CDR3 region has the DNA TGCAGTGCTAGTGGACTCGCCGGGACTAGCGCCTACGAGCAGTACTTC. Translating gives CSASGLAGTSAYEQYF.